This T cell receptor (beta chain) was observed in a study of shared clonotypes between healthy human individuals. The protocol was immunoSEQ multiplex PCR, while the TCRdb copy is restricted to in-frame clones and leaves out a portion. The sample contains 700,000 to 950,000 clones, around 96% of which appear only once. CD8 cells classed as naive were CD45RO-negative and positively selected for CCR7, excluding terminally differentiated effector memory CD45RA+ cells. What was sequenced was naive CD8+ T cells sorted from blood. The clonotype comes from a young man in good health.

The CDR3 coding sequence is TGTGCCAGCAGCAGTCCCCTCGGACAGGGGGCTATCGGGGAGCTGTTTTTT. Its translation: CASSSPLGQGAIGELFF. This rearrangement joins TRBV11-2 to TRBJ2-2, with 11 bases identical to TRBD1. Looked up from germline, CDR1 is SGHAT and CDR2 is FQNNGV. V lost 5 bases, J lost 7 bases, and 12 bases stayed unmatched. The CDR3 has 17 residues.